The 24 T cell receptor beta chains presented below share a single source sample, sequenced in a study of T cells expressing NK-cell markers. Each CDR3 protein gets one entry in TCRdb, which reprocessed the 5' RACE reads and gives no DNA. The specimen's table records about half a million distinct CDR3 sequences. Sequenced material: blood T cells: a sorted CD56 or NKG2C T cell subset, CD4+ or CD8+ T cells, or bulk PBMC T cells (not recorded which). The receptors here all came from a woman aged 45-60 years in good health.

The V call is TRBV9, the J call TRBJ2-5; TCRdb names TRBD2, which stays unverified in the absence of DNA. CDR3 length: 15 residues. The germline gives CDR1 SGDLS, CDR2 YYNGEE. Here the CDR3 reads CASSVDPGGKSTQYF.

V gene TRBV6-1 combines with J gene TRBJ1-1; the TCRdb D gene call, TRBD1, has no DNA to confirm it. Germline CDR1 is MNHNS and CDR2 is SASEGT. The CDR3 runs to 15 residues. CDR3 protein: CASSVGHNMNTEAFF.

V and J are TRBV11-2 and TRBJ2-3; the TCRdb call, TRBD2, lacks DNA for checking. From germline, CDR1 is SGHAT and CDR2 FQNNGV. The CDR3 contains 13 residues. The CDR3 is CASRSLGADTQYF.

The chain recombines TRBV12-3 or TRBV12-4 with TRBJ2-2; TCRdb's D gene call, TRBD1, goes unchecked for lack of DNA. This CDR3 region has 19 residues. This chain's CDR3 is CASIFGDRGLLFRSGELFF.

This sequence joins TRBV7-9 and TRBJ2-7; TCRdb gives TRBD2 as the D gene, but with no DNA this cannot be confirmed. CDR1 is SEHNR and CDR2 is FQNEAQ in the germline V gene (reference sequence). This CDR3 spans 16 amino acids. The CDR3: CASSTQFSGGGYEQYF.

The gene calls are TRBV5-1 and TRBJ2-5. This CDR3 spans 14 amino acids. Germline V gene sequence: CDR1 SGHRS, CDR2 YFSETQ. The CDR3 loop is CASSLSPRGETQYF.

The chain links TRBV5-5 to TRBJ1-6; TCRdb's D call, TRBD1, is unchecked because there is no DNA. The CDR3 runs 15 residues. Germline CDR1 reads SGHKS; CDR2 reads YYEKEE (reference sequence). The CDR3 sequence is CASSRTGVFDSPLHF.

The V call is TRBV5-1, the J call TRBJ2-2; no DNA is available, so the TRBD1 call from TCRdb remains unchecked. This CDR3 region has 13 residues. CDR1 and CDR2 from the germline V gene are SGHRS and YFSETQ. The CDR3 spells CASSLTGAGELFF.

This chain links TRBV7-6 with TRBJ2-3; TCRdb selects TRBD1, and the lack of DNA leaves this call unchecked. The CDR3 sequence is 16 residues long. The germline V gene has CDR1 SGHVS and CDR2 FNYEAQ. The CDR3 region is CASSLTTGGAPDTQYF.

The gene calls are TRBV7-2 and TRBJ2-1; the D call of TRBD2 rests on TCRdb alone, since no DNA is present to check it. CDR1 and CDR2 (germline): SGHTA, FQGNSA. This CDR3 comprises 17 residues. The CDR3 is CASSASGRAGGYNEQFF.

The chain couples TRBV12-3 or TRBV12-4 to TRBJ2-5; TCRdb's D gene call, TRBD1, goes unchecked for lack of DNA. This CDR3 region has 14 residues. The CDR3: CASSFTTGKETQYF.

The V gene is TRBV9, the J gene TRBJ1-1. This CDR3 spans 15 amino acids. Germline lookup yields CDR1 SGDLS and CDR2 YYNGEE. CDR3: CASSVEGSLNTEAFF.

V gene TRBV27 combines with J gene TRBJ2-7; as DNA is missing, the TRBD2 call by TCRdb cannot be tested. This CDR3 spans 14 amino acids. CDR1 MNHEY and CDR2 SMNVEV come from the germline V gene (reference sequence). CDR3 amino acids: CASRETAISYEQYF.

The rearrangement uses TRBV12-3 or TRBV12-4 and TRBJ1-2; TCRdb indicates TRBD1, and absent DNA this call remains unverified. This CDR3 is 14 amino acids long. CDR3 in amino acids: CASSLAIQGDGYTF.

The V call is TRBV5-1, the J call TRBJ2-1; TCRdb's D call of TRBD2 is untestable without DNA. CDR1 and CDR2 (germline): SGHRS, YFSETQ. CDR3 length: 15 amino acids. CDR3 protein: CASSLGLAGNNEQFF.

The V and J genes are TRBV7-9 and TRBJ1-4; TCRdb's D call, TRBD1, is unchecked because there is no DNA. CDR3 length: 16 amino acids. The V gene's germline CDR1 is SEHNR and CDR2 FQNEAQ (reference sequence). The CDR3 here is CASSLDFRGQDEKLFF.

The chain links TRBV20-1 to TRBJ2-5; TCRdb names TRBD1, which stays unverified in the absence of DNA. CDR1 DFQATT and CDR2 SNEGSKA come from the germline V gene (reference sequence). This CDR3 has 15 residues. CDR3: CSAPSTQTGRETQYF.

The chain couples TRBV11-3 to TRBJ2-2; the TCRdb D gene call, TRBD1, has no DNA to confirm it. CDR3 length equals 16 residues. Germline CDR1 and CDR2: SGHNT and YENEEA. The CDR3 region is CASSLVPGKDTGELFF.

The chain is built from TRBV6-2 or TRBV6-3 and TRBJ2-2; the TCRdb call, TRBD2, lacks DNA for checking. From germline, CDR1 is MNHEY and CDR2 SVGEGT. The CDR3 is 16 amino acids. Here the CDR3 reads CASRVSGTRVSGELFF.

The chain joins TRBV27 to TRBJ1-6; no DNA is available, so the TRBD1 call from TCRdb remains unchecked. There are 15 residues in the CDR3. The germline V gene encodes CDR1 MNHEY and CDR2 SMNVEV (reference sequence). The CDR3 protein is CASSISQGYKAPLHF.

The CDR3 protein is CASVSAGELFF. This sequence joins TRBV6-6 and TRBJ2-2. CDR3 size: 11 residues. From germline, CDR1 is MNHNY and CDR2 SVGAGI (reference sequence).

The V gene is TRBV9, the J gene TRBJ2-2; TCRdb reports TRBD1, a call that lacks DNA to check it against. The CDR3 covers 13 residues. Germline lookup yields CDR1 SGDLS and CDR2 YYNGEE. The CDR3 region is CASPDMNTGELFF.

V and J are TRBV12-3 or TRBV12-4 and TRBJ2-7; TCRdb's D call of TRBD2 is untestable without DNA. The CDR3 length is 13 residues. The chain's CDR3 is CASSPGLAVEQYF.

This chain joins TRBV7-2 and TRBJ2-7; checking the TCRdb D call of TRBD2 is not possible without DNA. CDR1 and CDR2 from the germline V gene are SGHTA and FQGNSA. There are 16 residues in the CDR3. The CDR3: CASSISRGTSGSRKYF.